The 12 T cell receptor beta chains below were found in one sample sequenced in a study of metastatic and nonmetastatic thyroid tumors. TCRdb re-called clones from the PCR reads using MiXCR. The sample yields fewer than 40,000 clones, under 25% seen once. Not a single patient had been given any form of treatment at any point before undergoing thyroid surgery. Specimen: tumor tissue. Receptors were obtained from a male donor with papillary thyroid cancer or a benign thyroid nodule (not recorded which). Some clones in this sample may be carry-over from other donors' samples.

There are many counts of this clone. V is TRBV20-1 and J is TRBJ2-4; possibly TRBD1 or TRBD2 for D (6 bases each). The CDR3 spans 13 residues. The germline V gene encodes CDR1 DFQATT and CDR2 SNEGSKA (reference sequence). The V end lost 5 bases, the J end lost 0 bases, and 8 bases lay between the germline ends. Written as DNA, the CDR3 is TGCAGTGCTCCGGGGGCAGCCAAAAACATTCAGTACTTC. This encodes CSAPGAAKNIQYF.

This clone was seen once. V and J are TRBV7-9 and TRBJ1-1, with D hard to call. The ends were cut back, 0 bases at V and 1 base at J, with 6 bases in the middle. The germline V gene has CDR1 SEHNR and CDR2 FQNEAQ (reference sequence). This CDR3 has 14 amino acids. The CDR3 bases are TGTGCCAGCAGCTTAGCGGTGAAGAACACTGAAGCTTTCTTT. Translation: CASSLAVKNTEAFF.

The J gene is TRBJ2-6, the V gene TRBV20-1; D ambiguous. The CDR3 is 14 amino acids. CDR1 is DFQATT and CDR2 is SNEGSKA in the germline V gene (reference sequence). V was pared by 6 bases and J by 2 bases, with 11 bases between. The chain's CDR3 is CSADRNTGANVLTF. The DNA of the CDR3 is TGCAGTGCGGATCGGAATACTGGGGCCAACGTCCTGACTTTC.

CDR3 sequence (DNA): TGTGCCAGCAGTTGGTTATCGACAGGGTACACCGGGGAGCTGTTTTTT. Its translation: CASSWLSTGYTGELFF. V is TRBV6-5 and J is TRBJ2-2; 7 nucleotides agree with TRBD1. The CDR3 extends over 16 amino acids. Per germline, CDR1 MNHEY and CDR2 SVGAGI. The V gene end was trimmed by 4 bases and the J gene end by 3 bases; junction bases not matched to a gene: 8.

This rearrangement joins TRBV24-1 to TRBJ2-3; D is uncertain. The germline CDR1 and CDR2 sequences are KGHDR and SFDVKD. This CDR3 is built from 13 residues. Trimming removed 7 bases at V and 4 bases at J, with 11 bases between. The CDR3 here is CATRPLASDTQYF. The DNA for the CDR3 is TGTGCCACCAGGCCCTTGGCATCAGATACGCAGTATTTT.

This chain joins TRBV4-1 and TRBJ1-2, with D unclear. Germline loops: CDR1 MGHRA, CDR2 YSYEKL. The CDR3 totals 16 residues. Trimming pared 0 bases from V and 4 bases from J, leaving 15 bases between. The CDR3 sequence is CASSQDPTSKAYGYTF. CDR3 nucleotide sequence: TGCGCCAGCAGCCAAGATCCGACTAGTAAGGCCTATGGCTACACCTTC.

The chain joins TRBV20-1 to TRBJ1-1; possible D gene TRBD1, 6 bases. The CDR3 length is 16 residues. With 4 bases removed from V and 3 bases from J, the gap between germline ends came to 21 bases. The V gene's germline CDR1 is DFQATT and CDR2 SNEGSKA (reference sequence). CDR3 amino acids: CSATRYYRVVDTEAFF. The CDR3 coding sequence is TGCAGTGCTACCCGCTACTACAGGGTGGTGGACACTGAAGCTTTCTTT.

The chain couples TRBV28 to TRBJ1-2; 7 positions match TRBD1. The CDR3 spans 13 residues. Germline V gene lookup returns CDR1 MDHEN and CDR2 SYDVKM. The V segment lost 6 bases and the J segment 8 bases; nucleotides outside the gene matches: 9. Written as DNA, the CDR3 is TGTGCCAGCAGGGAGGACAGGCTCGGCGGCTACACCTTC. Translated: CASREDRLGGYTF.

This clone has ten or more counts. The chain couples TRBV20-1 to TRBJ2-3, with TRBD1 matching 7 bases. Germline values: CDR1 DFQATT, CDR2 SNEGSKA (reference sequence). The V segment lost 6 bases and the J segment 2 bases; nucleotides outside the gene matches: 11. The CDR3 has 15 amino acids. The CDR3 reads CSATLPGQITDTQYF. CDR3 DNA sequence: TGCAGTGCGACTCTACCGGGACAGATCACAGATACGCAGTATTTT.

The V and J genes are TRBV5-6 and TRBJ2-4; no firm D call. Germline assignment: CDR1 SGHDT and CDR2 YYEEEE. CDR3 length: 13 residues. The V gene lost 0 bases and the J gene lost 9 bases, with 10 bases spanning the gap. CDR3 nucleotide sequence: TGTGCCAGCAGCTTGGACCGGAGCCCCATTCAGTACTTC. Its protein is CASSLDRSPIQYF.

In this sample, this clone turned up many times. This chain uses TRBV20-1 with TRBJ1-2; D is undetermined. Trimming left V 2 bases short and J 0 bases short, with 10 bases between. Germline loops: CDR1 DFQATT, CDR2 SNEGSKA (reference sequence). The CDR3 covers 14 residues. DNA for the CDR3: TGCAGTGCTAGATTGGCAGCCGCTAACTATGGCTACACCTTC. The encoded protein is CSARLAAANYGYTF.

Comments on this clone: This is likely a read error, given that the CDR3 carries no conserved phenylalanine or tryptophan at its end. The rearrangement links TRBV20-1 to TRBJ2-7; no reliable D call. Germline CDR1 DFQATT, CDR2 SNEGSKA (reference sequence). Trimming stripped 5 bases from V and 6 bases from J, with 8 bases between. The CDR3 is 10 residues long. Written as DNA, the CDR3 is TGCAGTGCTGATAGGACCGAGCAGTACTTA. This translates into CSADRTEQYL.